These 26 T cell receptor beta chains came from one sample sequenced in a study of T cells after yellow fever vaccination. One entry per CDR3 protein results from TCRdb running MiXCR on the 5' RACE reads. The sample yields a few hundred thousand distinct CDR3 sequences, over 4% seen once. The sample here was PBMCs, taken 5 days after the yellow fever booster vaccination. The source is a man aged 18 to 29 who received the YFV17D yellow fever vaccine.

This clonotype was detected many times. The V call is TRBV28, the J call TRBJ1-2; TRBD1 aligns across 7 bases. CDR3 size: 13 residues. V dropped 7 bases and J dropped 3; count of bases not matched to a gene: 5. Germline CDR1 and CDR2: MDHEN and SYDVKM. Written as DNA, the CDR3 is TGTGCCAGCAAACTCGGGACAGACTATGGCTACACCTTC. It codes for CASKLGTDYGYTF.

This clonotype has a handful of counts. The chain has TRBV29-1 and TRBJ1-2; weak D call: TRBD1 (5 bases). Germline V gene lookup returns CDR1 SQVTM and CDR2 ANQGSEA. The CDR3 runs to 15 residues. V lost 2 bases and J lost 4, with 17 bases in between. The CDR3 region is CSVEQGLGRAYGYTF. The CDR3 bases are TGCAGCGTTGAACAGGGCTTAGGCCGCGCCTATGGCTACACCTTC.

This clonotype came up many times. CDR3 coding DNA: TGTGCCAGCCTGGACTGGGGTCCAGCCCAGGAAGCTTTCTTT. Its protein product is CASLDWGPAQEAFF. The gene calls are TRBV5-4 and TRBJ1-1; D unresolved. The CDR3 totals 14 residues. Germline V gene sequence: CDR1 SGHNT, CDR2 YYREEE (reference sequence). V was shortened by 7 bases and J by 8 bases, with 21 bases between the two germline ends.

This clonotype was picked up a small number of times. The chain couples TRBV6-5 to TRBJ2-7, with TRBD2 identical over 10 bases. This CDR3 contains 17 residues. With V trimmed by 3 bases and J by 5 bases, 13 bases remained unmatched. Germline CDR1 and CDR2: MNHEY and SVGAGI. The DNA for the CDR3 is TGTGCCAGCAGTTATTTCGGTGGGCTAGCGGGGGCCGACGAGCAGTACTTC. This translates into CASSYFGGLAGADEQYF.

This clonotype was picked up a small number of times. The rearrangement joins TRBV6-5 to TRBJ2-1, with 8 positions matching TRBD2. V lost 4 bases to trimming and J lost 3 bases; unmatched junction nucleotides: 5. CDR3 length equals 15 residues. Looked up from germline, CDR1 is MNHEY and CDR2 is SVGAGI. The chain's CDR3 is CASSSLADYYNEQFF. The CDR3 nucleotides are TGTGCCAGCAGTTCACTAGCGGACTACTACAATGAGCAGTTCTTC.

This clonotype was seen a few times. J is TRBJ2-5 and V is TRBV4-2; TRBD2 agrees at 11 bases. The CDR3 length is 15 residues. J was trimmed by 6 bases and V by 1 base; bases with no gene match: 4. Germline CDR1 and CDR2: LGHNA and YNFKEQ. The chain's CDR3 is CASSQVAGGSKTQYF. The CDR3 DNA reads TGTGCCAGCAGCCAAGTAGCGGGGGGGTCGAAGACCCAGTACTTC.

At least ten counts were recorded for this clonotype. The rearrangement uses TRBV7-9 and TRBJ2-6, with D unresolved. This CDR3 contains 20 residues. V was clipped by 3 bases and J by 1 base, with 22 bases between them. CDR1 is SEHNR, CDR2 FQNEAQ, per germline (reference sequence). The CDR3 reads CASSFTHSSRAMSGANVLTF. In nucleotides, the CDR3 is TGTGCCAGCAGCTTTACACATTCGTCGCGCGCAATGTCTGGGGCCAACGTCCTGACTTTC.

The sample holds many counts of this clonotype. The chain joins TRBV4-2 to TRBJ1-5, with 11 nucleotides matching TRBD1. Germline V lookup: CDR1 LGHNA, CDR2 YNFKEQ. V trimming: 1 base; J trimming: 11 bases; junction bases outside the gene matches: 7. The CDR3 covers 15 residues. CDR3 coding DNA: TGTGCCAGCAGCCAAGGGGACAGGGGGGTTGAGGCCCAGCATTTT. Its translation is CASSQGDRGVEAQHF.

V is TRBV28 and J is TRBJ1-2; D is uncertain. Trimming cost V 6 bases and J 3 bases, with 20 bases left between them. Germline-derived CDR1 and CDR2 are MDHEN and SYDVKM. CDR3 length equals 16 residues. The CDR3 DNA sequence: TGTGCCAGCAGACTACGACTTGGGCAGACGGACTATGGCTACACCTTC. Residues: CASRLRLGQTDYGYTF.

This clonotype showed up many times. The genes are TRBV12-3 or TRBV12-4 and TRBJ2-4; TRBD1 is a possible D gene (5 bases). The germline V and J ends were trimmed by 3 bases and 6 bases, with 12 bases remaining between them. CDR3 length: 14 amino acids. This CDR3 reads CASSFLDNINIQYF. The CDR3 nucleotides read TGTGCCAGCAGTTTTTTGGACAACATAAACATTCAGTACTTC.

This chain connects TRBV6-5 to TRBJ2-3, with D possibly matching TRBD1 (6 bases). Trimming cost V 0 bases and J 2 bases, with 18 bases left between them. Germline V gene data show CDR1 as MNHEY and CDR2 as SVGAGI. This CDR3 is built from 18 residues. DNA of the CDR3: TGTGCCAGCAGTTACTCGGCCTTGGCCAGGGGCCCCACAGATACGCAGTATTTT. This translates into CASSYSALARGPTDTQYF.

This clonotype was picked up many times. The V and J genes are TRBV13 and TRBJ2-7; D possibly corresponds to TRBD2 (5 bases). The germline V gene encodes CDR1 PRHDT and CDR2 FYEKMQ (reference sequence). The ends were cut back, 5 bases at V and 0 bases at J, with 11 bases in the middle. The CDR3 covers 14 residues. CDR3 bases: TGTGCCAGCAGCCCCCGGGGTAGCTCCTACGAGCAGTACGTC. Its translation: CASSPRGSSYEQYV.

This clonotype was seen at least ten times. J is TRBJ1-1 and V is TRBV27; unclear D gene. V gave up 2 bases and J gave up 1 base, with 5 bases separating them. CDR1 is MNHEY, CDR2 SMNVEV, per germline (reference sequence). CDR3 length: 13 amino acids. The CDR3 DNA reads as TGTGCCAGCAGTTTAATCGGGAACACTGAAGCTTTCTTT. It translates to CASSLIGNTEAFF.

This clonotype was found a few times. V and J are TRBV21-1 and TRBJ2-7; the listed D gene, TRBD2, was not tested against the DNA. TRBV21-1 is labeled a pseudogene. CDR3 length: 13 amino acids. CDR3 protein: CASGRDLPYEQYV. The CDR3 DNA follows: TGTGCCAGCGGGCGGGACTTACCATACGAGCAGTACGTC.

This clonotype was recorded many times. The chain couples TRBV5-1 to TRBJ1-1; TRBD1 is a possible D gene (6 bases). The CDR3 runs 14 residues. The V gene lost 6 bases and the J gene lost 0 bases, with 12 bases spanning the gap. CDR1 and CDR2 from the germline V gene are SGHRS and YFSETQ. DNA of the CDR3: TGCGCCAGCACGGTGACAGGAGTGAACACTGAAGCTTTCTTT. Translation gives CASTVTGVNTEAFF.

The chain couples TRBV7-8 to TRBJ2-7; D is perhaps TRBD2 (6 bases). With 6 bases removed from V and 6 bases from J, the gap between germline ends came to 15 bases. There are 13 residues in the CDR3. Germline V lookup: CDR1 SGHVS, CDR2 FQNEAQ. CDR3 in amino acids: CASSSGVLVEQYV. CDR3 in DNA: TGTGCCAGCAGTTCGGGGGTTCTGGTCGAGCAGTACGTC.

This clonotype has ten or more counts. The chain employs TRBV12-3 or TRBV12-4 and TRBJ1-5; D gene unclear. Trimming shortened V by 7 bases and J by 0 bases, and 10 bases separated the two germline ends. The CDR3 runs 14 residues. CDR3 DNA: TGTGCCAGCACAGGAGTTTATAGCAATCAGCCCCAGCATTTT. It encodes CASTGVYSNQPQHF.

This clonotype has only a few counts. The chain is built from TRBV18 and TRBJ1-2; 7 bases align to TRBD1. Per germline, CDR1 KGHSH and CDR2 LQKENI. This CDR3 comprises 16 residues. With V trimmed by 6 bases and J by 4 bases, 14 bases remained unmatched. The CDR3 DNA is TGTGCCAGCTCCGACGGGCGGGGACAGCTAATCTATGGCTACACCTTC. Its protein product is CASSDGRGQLIYGYTF.

This clonotype was recorded a few times. CDR3 sequence (DNA): TGCGCCAGCTGCACAGGGCCTGGGGGCACCGGGGAGCTGTTTTTT. Translation gives CASCTGPGGTGELFF. V and J are TRBV5-1 and TRBJ2-2; tentatively, D is TRBD1 (6 bases). Germline lookup yields CDR1 SGHRS and CDR2 YFSETQ. This CDR3 comprises 15 residues. Trimming removed 7 bases at V and 4 bases at J, with 17 bases between.

V and J are TRBV5-4 and TRBJ2-5; 9 nucleotides align to TRBD2. This CDR3 spans 18 amino acids. Germline trimming cut 0 bases from V and 0 bases from J; bases unmatched to any gene: 9. CDR1 is SGHNT and CDR2 is YYREEE in the germline V gene (reference sequence). In nucleotides, the CDR3 is TGTGCCAGCAGCTTGGCCCCAGGGCTAGCGGGGTACCAAGAGACCCAGTACTTC. It encodes CASSLAPGLAGYQETQYF.

This clonotype occurred many times. V is TRBV4-1 and J is TRBJ1-2; the D gene is possibly TRBD1 (5 bases). Germline V lookup: CDR1 MGHRA, CDR2 YSYEKL. Trimming removed 8 bases from V and 8 bases from J, with 18 bases in between. The CDR3 is 13 amino acids. CDR3 region: CASSGPGRGGYTF. CDR3 bases: TGCGCCAGCTCGGGACCAGGGAGAGGCGGCTACACCTTC.

This clonotype has more than one count but fewer than ten. This chain connects TRBV24-1 to TRBJ2-7; possibly TRBD1 for D (5 bases). Germline CDR1 is KGHDR and CDR2 is SFDVKD. Trimming removed 3 bases from V and 7 bases from J, with 15 bases in between. The CDR3 is made up of 14 amino acids. The CDR3 coding sequence is TGTGCCACCAGTGATGGGGCCAAGGTGGGGGAGCAGTACGTC. Translation gives CATSDGAKVGEQYV.

The rearrangement uses TRBV15 and TRBJ1-2; tentatively, D is TRBD1 (5 bases). Deletions cut 3 bases from V and 2 bases from J, with 13 bases between. The CDR3 has 15 residues. Germline values: CDR1 LNHNV, CDR2 YYDKDF (reference sequence). The DNA of the CDR3 is TGTGCCACCAGCAGTAGACAGTTAATCAACTATGGCTACACCTTC. The encoded protein is CATSSRQLINYGYTF.

This clonotype was detected only a few times. The rearrangement uses TRBV7-6 and TRBJ2-2, with D unresolved. The CDR3 has 15 residues. The V gene lost 5 bases and the J gene lost 4 bases, with 14 bases spanning the gap. Germline-derived CDR1 and CDR2 are SGHVS and FNYEAQ. The CDR3 loop is CASSLSMGRTGELFF. DNA for the CDR3: TGTGCCAGCAGCCTTTCGATGGGTCGCACCGGGGAGCTGTTTTTT.

This sequence joins TRBV28 and TRBJ1-6; D is unresolved. Germline V lookup: CDR1 MDHEN, CDR2 SYDVKM. Trimming shortened V by 3 bases and J by 0 bases, and 3 bases separated the two germline ends. This CDR3 region has 14 residues. The CDR3 region is CASSFHSYNSPLHF. The CDR3 nucleotides read TGTGCCAGCAGTTTCCACTCCTATAATTCACCCCTCCACTTT.

The chain couples TRBV2 to TRBJ1-6; 7 bases match TRBD1. J gave up 10 bases and V 8 bases, and 14 bases lay outside the gene matches. From germline, CDR1 is SNHLY and CDR2 FYNNEI. The CDR3 has 15 residues. The chain's CDR3 is CASQQRRQGYSPLHF. The CDR3 DNA reads as TGTGCCAGCCAGCAACGGAGACAGGGATACTCACCCCTCCACTTT.